Described below is a single T cell receptor (beta chain) sequence and its context. Its matching antigen is unknown. Clones were read by immunoSEQ multiplex PCR, and TCRdb kept only the in-frame ones, dropping some. The profile shows some 87,000 clones, less than 80% of them singletons. The sample comes from a study of fetal regulatory T cell absence and autoimmunity. Study-wide background: IPEX patients had exocrine pancreas autoimmunity without clinical diabetes. Study results and limitations: Pancreas and cord blood did not differ much in TRB family usage.

CDR1 is SGHDN and CDR2 is FVKESK in the germline V gene. J gave up 4 bases and V 0 bases, and 9 bases lay outside the gene matches. The CDR3 length is 17 residues. The sequencing sample was made of pancreas tissue. The gene calls are TRBV14 and TRBJ2-1; 7 bases align to TRBD2. The TCR was taken from a male donor with IPEX syndrome. As DNA, the CDR3 is TGTGCCAGCAGCCAAGAAATTGCTAGCGGTGCTTACAATGAGCAGTTCTTC. Translated: CASSQEIASGAYNEQFF.